This T cell receptor (beta chain) stems from a study of spatial heterogeneity in lung cancer. Study-level information: More beta-chain than alpha-chain sequences were consistently detected.

Noted time point: sample taken at primary tumor resection. TCRdb re-analysed the 5' RACE reads in MiXCR, keeping a single row per CDR3 protein. The data contain about 35,000 distinct CDR3 sequences, approximately 3.1% of them seen just once; the ten biggest clones take up roughly 40%. In germline, CDR1 is SGHRS, CDR2 YFSETQ. Trimming removed 0 bases from V and 5 bases from J; junction bases left unmatched: 5. The CDR3 has 15 residues. In this sample, this clonotype turned up many times. The material was normal lung tissue next to the tumor, obtained at surgery. The TCR was taken from a male donor with early-stage non-small cell lung cancer. The rearrangement joins TRBV5-1 to TRBJ2-3, with 8 bases identical to TRBD1. The chain's CDR3 is CASSLAGQGKDTQYF. The DNA of the CDR3 is TGCGCCAGCAGCTTGGCTGGACAGGGTAAAGATACGCAGTATTTT.